The 19 T cell receptor beta chains listed next were all sequenced from one sample in a study of T cells in localized non-small cell lung cancer. Profiled with immunoSEQ multiplex PCR; TCRdb holds only in-frame clones, not every one. The data contain about 3,300 clones, about a quarter of them singletons. Sequences were derived from lung tumor tissue, sampled before any cancer treatment. The receptors were gathered from a male donor at least 60 years old with stage I lung adenocarcinoma.

The gene calls are TRBV18 and TRBJ2-3; 7 bases fit TRBD2. V trimming: 6 bases; J trimming: 4 bases; junction bases outside the gene matches: 10. The CDR3 loop spans 15 amino acids. Germline V gene data show CDR1 as KGHSH and CDR2 as LQKENI. CDR3: CASSQSSGSSDTQYF. For the CDR3, the DNA is TGTGCCAGCTCTCAGTCTAGCGGTTCTTCAGATACGCAGTATTTT.

This clone was seen a handful of times. The chain links TRBV9 to TRBJ1-2; 7 positions match TRBD1. Trimming took 0 bases from V and 3 from J; bases not matched to a gene: 8. Germline V gives CDR1 SGDLS, CDR2 YYNGEE. The CDR3 length is 16 residues. The CDR3 DNA reads as TGTGCCAGCAGCGTAGGGGAGTGGGACAGCTACTATGGCTACACCTTC. Translated: CASSVGEWDSYYGYTF.

The chain recombines TRBV11-3 with TRBJ1-6; D is ambiguous. The CDR3 runs to 14 residues. CDR1 and CDR2 (germline): SGHNT, YENEEA. V lost 1 base and J lost 2, with 3 bases in between. CDR3 sequence reads: CASSLVAYNSPLHF. DNA for the CDR3: TGTGCCAGCAGCTTAGTAGCCTATAATTCACCCCTCCACTTT.

For this clone: A read error may account for a junction end that differs from germline. CDR3: CASSHPLSLFPKYGYTF. The CDR3, as DNA: TGTGCCAGTAGTCACCCCCTCAGCCTCTTTCCTAAATATGGCTACACCTTC. This chain joins TRBV19 and TRBJ1-2; no reliable D call. Germline lookup yields CDR1 LNHDA and CDR2 SQIVND (reference sequence). The CDR3 contains 17 residues.

This clone was found a few times. CDR3: CASSLSFGEQYF. In nucleotides, the CDR3 is TGTGCCAGCAGTTTATCTTTCGGGGAGCAGTACTTC. The rearrangement uses TRBV6-8 and TRBJ2-7; D remains ambiguous. CDR1 MNHGY and CDR2 SAAAGT come from the germline V gene. Trimming left V 4 bases short and J 7 bases short, with 11 bases between. This CDR3 comprises 12 residues.

In its sample, this clone ranks as medium-sized. This rearrangement joins TRBV6-8 to TRBJ2-3; D unresolved. The V and J ends lost 10 bases and 3 bases respectively, with 17 bases between them. Germline V gives CDR1 MNHGY, CDR2 SAAAGT. This CDR3 contains 14 residues. Here the CDR3 reads CATTIRSRTDTQYF. The CDR3 DNA follows: TGTGCCACCACGATCCGTAGCAGAACAGATACGCAGTATTTT.

This clone was counted between two and nine times. V and J are TRBV9 and TRBJ2-5; D may be TRBD2 (6 bases). The CDR3 loop spans 13 amino acids. With 0 bases removed from V and 5 bases from J, the gap between germline ends came to 8 bases. Germline values: CDR1 SGDLS, CDR2 YYNGEE. CDR3 protein: CASSVARGETQYF. The CDR3 DNA is TGTGCCAGCAGCGTAGCCCGGGGGGAGACCCAGTACTTC.

This clone occurred a few times. CDR3 DNA: TGTGCCAGCAGCGTAGAGGCCAGAGGCAGGACTGAAGCTTTCTTT. Translated, it gives CASSVEARGRTEAFF. The gene calls are TRBV9 and TRBJ1-1; no firm D call. The germline CDR1 and CDR2 sequences are SGDLS and YYNGEE. CDR3 length: 15 residues. Between the trimmed V and J ends, which lost 0 bases and 5 bases, there was a span of 14 bases.

The rearrangement uses TRBV5-1 and TRBJ2-3; TRBD2 matches at 9 bases. This CDR3 is built from 16 residues. V gave up 4 bases and J gave up 3 bases; unmatched junction bases: 9. CDR1 is SGHRS and CDR2 is YFSETQ in the germline V gene. CDR3 region: CASSPTGGGATDTQYF. CDR3 DNA sequence: TGCGCCAGCAGCCCTACGGGCGGGGGGGCAACAGATACGCAGTATTTT.

This clone was seen more than once but under ten times. V and J are TRBV11-1 and TRBJ2-1; TRBD1 matches 8 bases. This CDR3 has 14 residues. Germline V gene data show CDR1 as SGHAT and CDR2 as FQDESV (reference sequence). Unmatched junction bases numbered 7, after V lost 2 bases and J lost 10 bases. The CDR3 here is CASSLLSGGREQFF. The CDR3 bases are TGTGCCAGCAGCTTACTTTCAGGGGGCAGGGAGCAGTTCTTC.

In its sample, this clone ranks as medium-sized. The chain uses TRBV11-3 and TRBJ1-6; perhaps TRBD1 as D (5 bases). V lost 8 bases and J 7 bases, leaving 21 bases between the germline ends. CDR3 length equals 16 residues. In germline, CDR1 is SGHNT, CDR2 YENEEA. CDR3 nucleotides: TGTGCCAGCCACTCGCGGGGGGACCTGCTGAATTCACCCCTCCACTTT. It codes for CASHSRGDLLNSPLHF.

The V and J genes are TRBV9 and TRBJ1-1; D perhaps matches TRBD1 (5 bases). The germline CDR1 and CDR2 sequences are SGDLS and YYNGEE. The CDR3 extends over 12 amino acids. With 4 bases removed from V and 12 bases from J, the gap between germline ends came to 16 bases. The CDR3 spells CASSLGSGATFF. CDR3 DNA: TGTGCCAGCAGCTTAGGCTCCGGGGCTACTTTCTTT.

This chain joins TRBV18 and TRBJ1-6, with 8 bases matching TRBD1. The CDR3 is 14 residues long. Germline V lookup: CDR1 KGHSH, CDR2 LQKENI. V trimming: 4 bases; J trimming: 11 bases; junction bases outside the gene matches: 7. Here the CDR3 DNA reads TGTGCCAGCTCACTCGACAGGGGTGGTCCACCCCTCCACTTT. Residues: CASSLDRGGPPLHF.

There are a few counts of this clone. The J gene is TRBJ1-5, the V gene TRBV2, with 8 positions matching TRBD1. V lost 8 bases, J lost 4 bases, and 4 bases stayed unmatched. Germline V gene lookup returns CDR1 SNHLY and CDR2 FYNNEI. This CDR3 is 13 amino acids long. CDR3 protein: CASSDRENQPQHF. The CDR3, as DNA: TGTGCCAGCTCGGACAGGGAGAATCAGCCCCAGCATTTT.

The V and J genes are TRBV19 and TRBJ1-5, with no clear D. The CDR3 spans 15 residues. V lost 5 bases, J lost 11 bases, and 22 bases lay in between. The germline V gene encodes CDR1 LNHDA and CDR2 SQIVND (reference sequence). The CDR3 nucleotides read TGTGCCAGTAGTCCCATCGAGGGCCAGGTTTGGGCCCAGCATTTT. Its translation: CASSPIEGQVWAQHF. The full variable domain, its missing parts supplied by reference TRBV19 and TRBJ1-5, is DGGITQSPKYLFRKEGQNVTLSCEQNLNHDAMYWYRQDPGQGLRLIYYSQIVNDFQKGDIAEGYSVSREKKESFPLTVTSAQKNPTAFYLCASSPIEGQVWAQHFGDGTRLSIL.

V is TRBV6-8 and J is TRBJ2-7; D is perhaps TRBD2 (6 bases). The V end was cut by 6 bases, the J end by 3 bases, with 15 bases between. This CDR3 region has 14 residues. Germline loops: CDR1 MNHGY, CDR2 SAAAGT. CDR3 in DNA: TGTGCCAGCAGACCCGGGACTGCGGACTACGAGCAGTACTTC. This translates into CASRPGTADYEQYF.

The J gene is TRBJ1-1, the V gene TRBV25-1; the D is unclear. The CDR3 has 12 residues. V lost 2 bases, J lost 11 bases, and 12 bases lay in between. Germline values: CDR1 MGHDK, CDR2 SYGVNS. The CDR3, as DNA: TGTGCCAGCAGTGAAGGTAGGCAAGAGGCTTTCTTT. Translation gives CASSEGRQEAFF.

The gene calls are TRBV1 and TRBJ1-1. TRBV1 has pseudogene status. The CDR3 loop spans 15 amino acids. The CDR3 sequence: CASSQVQGSGTEAFF. The DNA of the CDR3 is TGCGCCAGCAGCCAAGTTCAGGGTAGCGGCACTGAAGCTTTCTTT.

The genes are TRBV11-1 and TRBJ1-2; 11 nucleotides agree with TRBD1. The CDR3 totals 15 residues. Per germline, CDR1 SGHAT and CDR2 FQDESV (reference sequence). Trimming took 5 bases from V and 5 from J; bases not matched to a gene: 7. The DNA for the CDR3 is TGTGCCAGCAGCCCCGGGACAGGGGGGAGGTATGGCTACACCTTC. Protein sequence: CASSPGTGGRYGYTF.